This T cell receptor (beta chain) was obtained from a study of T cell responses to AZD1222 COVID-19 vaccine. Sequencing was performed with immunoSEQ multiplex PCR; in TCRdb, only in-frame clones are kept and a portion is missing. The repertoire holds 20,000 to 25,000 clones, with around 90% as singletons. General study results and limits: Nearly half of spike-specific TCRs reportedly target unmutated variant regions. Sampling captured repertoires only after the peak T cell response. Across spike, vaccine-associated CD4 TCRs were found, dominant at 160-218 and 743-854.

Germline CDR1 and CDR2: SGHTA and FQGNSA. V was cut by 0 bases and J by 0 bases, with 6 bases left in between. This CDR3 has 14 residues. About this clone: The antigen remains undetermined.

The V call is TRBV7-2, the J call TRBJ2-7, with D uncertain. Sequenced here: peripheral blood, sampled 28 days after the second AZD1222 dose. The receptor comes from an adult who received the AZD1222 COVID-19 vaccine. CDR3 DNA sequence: TGTGCCAGCAGCTTAGCGGTAAACTCCTACGAGCAGTACTTC. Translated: CASSLAVNSYEQYF. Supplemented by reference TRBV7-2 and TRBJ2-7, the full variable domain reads GAGVSQSPSNKVTEKGKDVELRCDPISGHTALYWYRQSLGQGLEFLIYFQGNSAPDKSGLPSDRFSAERTGGSVSTLTIQRTQQEDSAVYLCASSLAVNSYEQYFGPGTRLTVT.